This T cell receptor beta chain comes out of a study of T cell responses to AZD1222 COVID-19 vaccine. Measured with immunoSEQ multiplex PCR; TCRdb has only the in-frame clones, and not every one. The table records 90,000 to 100,000 clones, roughly 89% of them present only once. Study findings and constraints: The donor group comprised mostly white British people and more females; the analysis possibly underestimated clonal diversity. Repertoires were sampled only after the peak T cell response.

Trimming shortened V by 4 bases and J by 8 bases, and 12 bases separated the two germline ends. Looked up from germline, CDR1 is SGHTA and CDR2 is FQGNSA. The CDR3 is 13 residues long. This clone was counted a few times. Its antigen is still unknown. The receptor was derived from an adult in good health. The rearrangement uses TRBV7-2 and TRBJ2-1; D uncertain. The sequences come from peripheral blood, collected on day 0 of AZD1222 vaccination. The CDR3 sequence: CASSSPLRDEQFF. CDR3 DNA sequence: TGTGCCAGCAGCTCCCCTCTTCGGGATGAGCAGTTCTTC.